The sequence of this T cell receptor (beta chain) was determined in a study of identical twins. Via MiXCR, TCRdb re-called the 5' RACE reads, giving one row per CDR3 protein. Of hundreds of thousands of distinct CDR3 sequences listed, approximately 24% are singletons. Trimming took off 4 bases at V and 7 bases at J, with 11 bases between the two ends. CDR3 length equals 12 residues. Germline V gives CDR1 DFQATT, CDR2 SNEGSKA (reference sequence). These data were likewise used in another study, on T cells expressing NK-cell markers. That paper states: Sequenced donors, eight in total, included seven who were HCMV-seropositive and one who was seronegative. Sorting of alpha-beta TCR T cells alone was achieved in several experiments with an anti-gamma-delta TCR antibody. In about six donors, dominant CD3+CD56+NKG2C+ clonotypes ranked among the top 10 CD8+ clonotypes. HCMV specificity of the expanded NKG2C+ T cell clones was not established.

The TCR comes from a woman in her late teens or twenties in good health. The chain has TRBV20-1 and TRBJ2-1; D unresolved. The sample consisted of CD4+ T cells sorted from blood. The CDR3 reads CSATLSGNEQFF. The CDR3 DNA follows: TGCAGTGCTACCTTGTCCGGGAATGAGCAGTTCTTC.